This TCR beta chain was obtained from a study of cytomegalovirus exposure and HLA in healthy donors (dated by TCRdb to about 2017). Some background on the complete study: According to an earlier analysis of around 600 of the donors, about 179 million T cells yielded some 110 million unique TCR beta sequences and 276 Gb of sequence data. Besides the first cohort of under 700 subjects, a separate validation cohort made up of roughly 130 different subjects was used. The study aimed to test whether signatures of past pathogen exposure could be identified by cataloging public T cell receptors. Roughly 5 DR-DQ haplotypes were handled as single units for association and clustering, since linkage in the cohort was strong. Alongside the repertoire data, information on donor age, sex, ethnicity and CMV serostatus was compiled. Of the roughly 400 genotyped donors, 65% to 90% fell in the genetic ancestry cluster associated with self-reported Caucasian donors. The study used immunosequencing to profile the T cell repertoires of some 600 subjects and linked those repertoires to cytomegalovirus serostatus. All discovery cohort repertoires had been generated on a single sequencing platform. The number of donors typed differed by locus, with about 629-630 for A, B, C, DRB1 and DQB1, approximately 500 for DQA1, 600 to 610 for DPA1, and 450 to 480 for DPB1. A later genetic analysis used genome-wide SNP genotypes for about 65% of the 666 donors, treating that subset as a discovery cohort. Class I and class II HLA loci were covered by the typing at four-digit resolution. The study combined high-throughput TCR immunosequencing, statistical association of individual TCRs with disease status, and machine learning to predict cytomegalovirus infection status. Rather than drawing on any new phenotypic data, the later analysis identified candidate immune exposures from TCR beta sequences and the way those sequences occurred across donors. An early release that covered several hundred HLA-typed donors contained around 300 gigabases of sequencing data and tens of millions of unique TCR sequences. Among 300 to 450 genotyped donors of the cohort, an average of approximately 240,000 unique TCR beta nucleotide sequences were sequenced per donor, about a sixth of them non-productive. To study patterns of TCR occurrence, a later analysis re-analyzed previously published TCR beta repertoires from under 750 donors and added high-resolution HLA genotyping. An earlier analysis of 587 of the donors applied high-throughput TCR beta sequencing to assess whether each TCR beta V gene segment acted as functional or pseudogenic. General conclusions and limits of the study: In a later genetic analysis, a missense DCLRE1C variant was associated with V-gene and J-gene trimming of TCR beta chains, and the association was replicated in an independent cohort. The presence/absence analyses assumed that sequencing depth was roughly uniform across donors, and that assumption may not be true. The authors suggested that the approach could potentially be extended to other disease states and immunological phenotypes. When HLA alleles, especially DR and DQ, strongly co-occurred, attributing TCR associations to individual alleles was difficult. Across donors, most TCR sequences were observed very rarely, whereas some public TCRs were present in many individuals. According to a later analysis, parvovirus B19, influenza, CMV and Epstein-Barr virus appeared linked to several top co-occurrence clusters. A cluster of highly shared sequence variants was judged likely to represent a technical artifact of the sequencing pipeline. The only immune exposure information available for the cohort was CMV serostatus. In a later analysis, HLA-associated TCR beta chains were found to be more clonally expanded and to have lower generation probabilities than equally common non-associated chains. The study listed 150 to 200 TCR beta chains as associated with cytomegalovirus. Compared with the roughly 720-donor mean, donors in an Asian-associated ancestry cluster had fewer N-insertions in productive TCRs, according to a later genetic analysis. Linkage disequilibrium might explain the correlated functional status among segregating V segments, but an unknown experimental factor could not be excluded. A later analysis found that TCR association rates varied across HLA loci, with DRB1 alleles showing the most associated TCRs and HLA-C alleles the fewest. The cohort was sequenced for TCR beta chains only, and without alpha or paired-chain data the features that could be detected were limited. In vitro tests confirmed that three of the cytomegalovirus-associated TCR beta chains recognize cytomegalovirus antigens. A further reported finding was that TCR beta sequences accurately predicted the HLA-A and HLA-B alleles for most subjects in the first cohort. Because HLA typing was missing for some donors at each locus, association tests included only the typed subset. According to a later analysis, most CMV-associated TCR beta chains appeared to be HLA-restricted, and the HLA associations seemed to be driven largely by CMV exposure. In an earlier analysis of roughly 500 of the donors, most TCR beta V segments appeared in productive rearrangements about 90% or about 30% of the time, broadly matching IMGT annotations. Some 16 rarely observed V segments, including chromosome 9 orphons, were excluded from the earlier analysis of several hundred of the donors because counts were too low. The classifier was reported to diagnose cytomegalovirus status with high specificity and sensitivity in both the original cohort and the validation cohort. Some IMGT-functional V segments, including TRBV6-2 and TRBV6-3, could not be distinguished by the 87-base-pair reads and were therefore excluded. At a false discovery rate of 0.05, a later analysis linked 16,951 TCR beta sequences to specific HLA alleles.

The CDR3 covers 15 residues, taking in both the cysteine and the phenylalanine. The DNA shown is the 45-base CDR3, in frame from base 1. At the junction V is shortened by 4 bases and J by 3 bases; bases outside the gene matches: 5. CDR1 is given as SGHRS and CDR2 as YFSETQ, both from the germline V gene. The cohort comprised several hundred healthy bone marrow donors. All cohort members were sampled while nominally healthy, although unrecorded immune exposures were likely present. The donor was CMV seropositive and belonged to the group of 250 to 300 seropositive cohort members. Each donor provided a peripheral blood sample, and peripheral blood mononuclear cells were used for TCR beta sequencing. Genomic DNA was extracted from the blood cell samples with the Qiagen DNeasy Blood Extraction Kit. Library preparation used the immunoSEQ multiplex PCR assay. The multiplex PCR relied on a mix of 60 forward primers for TCR Vbeta segments and 13 reverse primers for TCR Jbeta segments. Amplification of the CDR3 region of rearranged TCR beta genes was performed with a multiplex PCR assay on genomic DNA. Amplified TCR beta libraries were sequenced as 87-base-pair reads on the Illumina HiSeq System. The authors' analysis ran thus. In a later analysis, tens of millions of unique TCR beta chains were counted across the 500 to 700 repertoires, and approximately 9.9 million of these chains were shared by at least two donors. To remove PCR and sequencing errors, raw reads were error-corrected and collapsed into unique sequences using a nearest-neighbor algorithm that merged closely related sequences. V, D and J gene segments were assigned by aligning CDR3 sequences to IMGT reference sequences. For a sequence to be retained, a match of at least six nucleotides was required to both a V gene segment and a J gene segment. A rearrangement counted as productive if the CDR3 had no stop codons and remained in frame with V and J, and every other rearrangement counted as non-productive. CDR3 was defined according to IMGT convention as the region running from the second conserved V-encoded cysteine to the conserved J-encoded phenylalanine. The earlier analysis of approximately 590 of the donors excluded any sequence lacking an unambiguous match to a single V gene segment. An earlier analysis of a few hundred of the donors classified V segments as functional when productive rearrangements were above 56.7% and as segregating when the standard deviation between donors was above 5%. A statistical classification framework was built to diagnose cytomegalovirus status from the catalog of TCR beta chain sequences. V and J gene assignment, in a later analysis, came from comparing TCR nucleotide sequences with IMGT/GENE-DB human TR gene sequences. In a later analysis, CDR3 sequences and most-parsimonious VDJ recombination scenarios were assigned using the TCRdist pipeline. In a later analysis, every TCR beta chain was defined by the combination of its CDR3 amino acid sequence and its V-gene family, and reads without a unique V-gene family were dropped. To address suspected cross-contamination and a sequencing artifact, a later analysis removed around 600 highly shared, low-generation-probability nucleotide sequences. For each public chain, a later analysis derived a clonal expansion index from normalized ranks of inferred template counts within each repertoire. In a later analysis, generation probabilities were computed using a VDJ recombination model fitted to out-of-frame rearrangements, and the results were checked against IGoR. In a later analysis, TCR-TCR, TCR-HLA and TCR-CMV co-occurrence was scored with hypergeometric tests, and a repertoire-size bias correction was applied to TCR pairs. To estimate false discovery rates, a later analysis permuted the HLA or CMV assignments 20 times. In a later analysis, co-occurring TCRs were grouped using DBSCAN, and TCRdist sequence similarity was added for clustering within HLA-allele-positive subsets. Co-occurrence clustering excluded repertoires with fewer than 30,000 or more than 120,000 public chains, plus five with anomalous nucleotide sharing. What TCRdb holds here is the immuneACCESS table cut down to in-frame rearrangements. Part of the clones is not present; checked against another copy, under half of the missing clones reflect an unresolved V gene, and the others are unexplained. V and J calls and clone size are copied from that table; D and trimming were computed from the DNA. Present in this sample are roughly 180,000 clones, around 79% of which were seen just once. Approximately 1.5% of the sample is held by the ten biggest clonotypes.

Notes on this clone: Its antigen target is currently unknown. Within one base of it there is no much larger clone, and no base qualities were kept.

The sequence derives from a girl aged 5 to 17 in good health and CMV-seropositive. The sequencing sample was made of PBMCs. The chain joins TRBV5-1 to TRBJ2-4; TRBD1 agrees with 9 junctional bases. The CDR3 region reads CASSPDRGVKNIQYF. Here is the DNA: TGCGCCAGCAGCCCGGACAGGGGCGTCAAAAACATTCAGTACTTC.